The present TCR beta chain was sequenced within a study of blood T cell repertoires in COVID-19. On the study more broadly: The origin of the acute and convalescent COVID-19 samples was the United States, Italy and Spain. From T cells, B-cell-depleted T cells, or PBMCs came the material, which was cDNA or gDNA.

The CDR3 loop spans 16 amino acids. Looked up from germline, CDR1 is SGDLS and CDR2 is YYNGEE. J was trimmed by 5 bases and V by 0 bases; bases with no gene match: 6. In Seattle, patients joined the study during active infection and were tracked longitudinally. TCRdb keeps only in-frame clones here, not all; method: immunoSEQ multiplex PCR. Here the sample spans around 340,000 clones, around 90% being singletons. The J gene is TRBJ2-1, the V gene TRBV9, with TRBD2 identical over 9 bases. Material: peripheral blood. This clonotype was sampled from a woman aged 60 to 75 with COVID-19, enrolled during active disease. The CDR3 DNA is TGTGCCAGCAGCGTAGAGCCGACTAGCGGTCACAATGAGCAGTTCTTC. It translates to CASSVEPTSGHNEQFF.